What follows are 25 T cell receptor beta chains derived from one specimen sequenced in a study of T cells after yellow fever vaccination. MiXCR was run by TCRdb on the 5' RACE reads, yielding one entry per CDR3 protein. The table has under 550,000 distinct CDR3 sequences, around a fifth seen once. Sequencing used PBMCs, obtained approximately 20 days after the first yellow fever vaccination. These receptors came from a man aged 18 to 29 who received the YFV17D yellow fever vaccine.

CDR3 protein: CSARENSGYTF. Here the CDR3 DNA reads TGCAGTGCTAGGGAAAACAGTGGCTACACCTTC. This sequence joins TRBV20-1 and TRBJ1-2; D not certain. Trimming cost V 3 bases and J 7 bases, with 9 bases left between them. This CDR3 has 11 residues. Germline CDR1 and CDR2: DFQATT and SNEGSKA (reference sequence).

At least ten counts were recorded for this clonotype. The chain links TRBV3-1 to TRBJ2-3; 11 bases agree with TRBD2. The CDR3 runs 20 residues. The germline V gene has CDR1 LGHDT and CDR2 YNNKEL (reference sequence). V was clipped by 0 bases and J by 2 bases; unmatched bases: 13. CDR3 in amino acids: CASSQEVGLAGGFSTDTQYF. CDR3 nucleotide sequence: TGTGCCAGCAGCCAAGAGGTGGGGCTAGCGGGGGGCTTTTCCACAGATACGCAGTATTTT.

This rearrangement joins TRBV6-2 or TRBV6-3 to TRBJ2-1, with 9 bases lining up with TRBD1. This CDR3 is built from 16 residues. Germline V gene sequence: CDR1 MNHEY, CDR2 SVGEGT. Losses at the gene ends were 5 bases for V and 7 bases for J; bases not matched to a gene: 12. DNA of the CDR3: TGTGCCAGCAGTCCCTCGACAGGGGGGACGAGAAATGAGCAGTTCTTC. Its protein product is CASSPSTGGTRNEQFF.

The genes are TRBV5-1 and TRBJ1-1; 9 bases match TRBD1. The germline V gene has CDR1 SGHRS and CDR2 YFSETQ. CDR3 size: 15 residues. J lost 1 base, V lost 2 bases, and 3 bases had no gene match. Written as DNA, the CDR3 is TGCGCCAGCAGCTTATGGGACAGGGAGAACACTGAAGCTTTCTTT. Its protein product is CASSLWDRENTEAFF.

This sequence joins TRBV18 and TRBJ2-3; D could derive from TRBD1 or TRBD2 (5 bases each). Trimming took 5 bases from V and 2 from J, leaving 8 bases between them. The germline V gene encodes CDR1 KGHSH and CDR2 LQKENI. The length of the CDR3 is 13 residues. CDR3 nucleotides: TGTGCCAGCTCAACCGGGGCCACAGATACGCAGTATTTT. Translating gives CASSTGATDTQYF.

This clonotype appeared a few times. V and J are TRBV7-9 and TRBJ1-4; unclear D gene. V was cut by 5 bases and J by 5 bases, with 12 bases left in between. This CDR3 spans 14 amino acids. Germline lookup yields CDR1 SEHNR and CDR2 FQNEAQ (reference sequence). The CDR3 DNA reads as TGTGCCAGCAGCCAGGCCTCACTGAATGAAAAACTGTTTTTT. It yields the protein CASSQASLNEKLFF.

V usage is TRBV6-5 and J usage is TRBJ1-2, with TRBD1 identical over 7 bases. The V gene end was trimmed by 0 bases and the J gene end by 5 bases; junction bases not matched to a gene: 6. Germline values: CDR1 MNHEY, CDR2 SVGAGI. This CDR3 has 15 residues. CDR3 region: CASSYSWTGGYGYTF. In DNA form, the CDR3 reads TGTGCCAGCAGTTACTCCTGGACAGGTGGATATGGCTACACCTTC.

This clonotype has only a few counts. The chain combines TRBV23-1 with TRBJ2-1, with TRBD2 identical over 13 bases. TRBV23-1 is an ORF; its function is uncertain. Trimming at V came to 6 bases and at J to 5 bases, leaving 16 bases not matched to a gene. CDR3 size: 19 residues. CDR3: CASRPTGTSGAMINNEQFF. In DNA form, the CDR3 reads TGCGCCAGCAGGCCGACCGGGACTAGCGGGGCCATGATAAACAATGAGCAGTTCTTC.

This clonotype showed up many times. The chain links TRBV18 to TRBJ2-5, with D hard to call. This CDR3 has 12 residues. Germline V lookup: CDR1 KGHSH, CDR2 LQKENI. The germline V and J ends were trimmed by 7 bases and 2 bases, with 8 bases remaining between them. DNA of the CDR3: TGTGCCAGCTGTGACTTTCAAGAGACCCAGTACTTC. Its translation is CASCDFQETQYF.

This rearrangement joins TRBV12-3 or TRBV12-4 to TRBJ2-2, with 8 bases fitting TRBD2. V dropped 7 bases and J dropped 8; count of bases not matched to a gene: 12. The CDR3 loop spans 15 amino acids. The CDR3 sequence: CASNPGLVVSGELFF. The DNA of the CDR3 is TGTGCCAGCAACCCGGGACTAGTGGTTTCTGGGGAGCTGTTTTTT.

The rearrangement links TRBV20-1 to TRBJ1-6; D might be TRBD1 (6 bases). Per the germline V gene, CDR1 is DFQATT and CDR2 is SNEGSKA (reference sequence). This CDR3 is built from 14 residues. V was shortened by 2 bases and J by 10 bases, with 15 bases between the two germline ends. The CDR3 spells CSARTPDGGSPLHF. The CDR3 coding sequence is TGCAGTGCTAGAACCCCGGACGGGGGCTCACCCCTCCACTTT.

This clonotype occurred a few times. The J gene is TRBJ2-5, the V gene TRBV20-1; TRBD1 matches 7 bases. V gave up 0 bases and J gave up 0 bases; unmatched junction bases: 7. CDR1 and CDR2 from the germline V gene are DFQATT and SNEGSKA (reference sequence). This CDR3 is 16 amino acids long. CDR3: CSARDLGQTYQETQYF. The CDR3 region has the DNA TGCAGTGCTAGAGATCTGGGACAGACGTACCAAGAGACCCAGTACTTC.

The chain recombines TRBV6-2 or TRBV6-3 with TRBJ1-2; no clear D. The V end was cut by 7 bases, the J end by 2 bases, with 17 bases between. CDR1 MNHEY and CDR2 SVGEGT come from the germline V gene. The CDR3 runs to 15 residues. CDR3 loop: CASTKMSARNYGYTF. CDR3 sequence (DNA): TGTGCCAGCACGAAGATGTCGGCGCGAAACTATGGCTACACCTTC.

This sequence joins TRBV7-6 and TRBJ1-1; D not certain. Germline CDR1 reads SGHVS; CDR2 reads FNYEAQ. This CDR3 contains 15 residues. The ends were cut back, 3 bases at V and 0 bases at J, with 11 bases in the middle. The CDR3 loop reads CASSFSGQVNTEAFF. In nucleotides, the CDR3 is TGTGCCAGCAGCTTCTCGGGCCAAGTGAACACTGAAGCTTTCTTT.

This clonotype was seen a handful of times. The rearrangement links TRBV7-2 to TRBJ1-5; D gene unclear. The V end was cut by 5 bases, the J end by 4 bases, with 9 bases between. Germline CDR1 reads SGHTA; CDR2 reads FQGNSA. There are 13 residues in the CDR3. The CDR3 protein is CASSRTENQPQHF. Written as DNA, the CDR3 is TGTGCCAGCAGCCGAACAGAGAATCAGCCCCAGCATTTT.

The chain joins TRBV19 to TRBJ2-2; TRBD1 matches at 9 bases. The CDR3 covers 15 residues. The V segment lost 3 bases and the J segment 9 bases; nucleotides outside the gene matches: 8. CDR1 and CDR2 from the germline V gene are LNHDA and SQIVND (reference sequence). CDR3 amino acids: CASSIPYRGRRELFF. In DNA form, the CDR3 reads TGTGCCAGTAGTATCCCATACAGGGGGCGAAGGGAGCTGTTTTTT.

This clonotype was counted between two and nine times. The chain uses TRBV12-3 or TRBV12-4 and TRBJ2-2; 10 positions agree with TRBD2. This CDR3 spans 17 amino acids. After removal of 1 base from V and 1 base from J, the junction contained 3 bases not matched to a gene. The CDR3 bases are TGTGCCAGCAGTTTAGGGGTAGCGGGGGGGAACACCGGGGAGCTGTTTTTT. Translating it yields CASSLGVAGGNTGELFF.

This clonotype has at least ten counts. DNA of the CDR3: TGTGCCAGCAGCGACTCTGACAGTTTTGGAAACACCATATATTTT. Translated, it gives CASSDSDSFGNTIYF. This rearrangement joins TRBV6-5 to TRBJ1-3; weak D call: TRBD1 (5 bases). Germline CDR1 and CDR2: MNHEY and SVGAGI. The CDR3 has 15 residues. V lost 6 bases and J 3 bases, leaving 15 bases between the germline ends.

Only a few counts were recorded for this clonotype. The V call is TRBV27, the J call TRBJ1-1; unclear D gene. The CDR3 runs to 14 residues. Germline V gene lookup returns CDR1 MNHEY and CDR2 SMNVEV (reference sequence). V gave up 5 bases and J gave up 2 bases, with 12 bases separating them. This CDR3 reads CASSAVGGNTEAFF. CDR3 coding DNA: TGTGCCAGCAGTGCCGTGGGCGGAAACACTGAAGCTTTCTTT.

The chain has TRBV20-1 and TRBJ1-4; no firm D call. The length of the CDR3 is 13 residues. V was clipped by 3 bases and J by 5 bases, with 10 bases between them. Looked up from germline, CDR1 is DFQATT and CDR2 is SNEGSKA (reference sequence). The CDR3 DNA is TGCAGTGCTAGGGACGGTTCGAATGAAAAACTGTTTTTT. It codes for CSARDGSNEKLFF.

This clonotype was observed a handful of times. J is TRBJ1-2 and V is TRBV4-1; TRBD1 aligns across 11 bases. The germline gives CDR1 MGHRA, CDR2 YSYEKL. V was pared by 4 bases and J by 8 bases, with 6 bases of the junction left unmatched. The CDR3 consists of 14 residues. In nucleotides, the CDR3 is TGCGCCAGCAGCCGGAAAGGGACAGGGGGGGGCTACACCTTC. Residues: CASSRKGTGGGYTF.

This clonotype was counted a few times. This chain links TRBV10-3 with TRBJ2-5, with D possibly being TRBD1 (6 bases). The CDR3 extends over 14 amino acids. Germline-derived CDR1 and CDR2 are ENHRY and SYGVKD. The V end lost 5 bases, the J end lost 1 base, and 11 bases lay between the germline ends. Here the CDR3 DNA reads TGTGCCATCAGTACCATAGGGGGCCAAGAGACCCAGTACTTC. As protein: CAISTIGGQETQYF.

In its sample, this clonotype was seen a few times. The chain combines TRBV5-1 with TRBJ2-1; 8 bases agree with TRBD2. The CDR3 loop spans 15 amino acids. V dropped 5 bases and J dropped 4; count of bases not matched to a gene: 8. Germline CDR1 reads SGHRS; CDR2 reads YFSETQ. CDR3 coding DNA: TGCGCCAGCAGGACAGCGGGAGAACATTACAATGAGCAGTTCTTC. Its protein product is CASRTAGEHYNEQFF. The whole variable domain, filled in from reference TRBV5-1 and TRBJ2-1, reads KAGVTQTPRYLIKTRGQQVTLSCSPISGHRSVSWYQQTPGQGLQFLFEYFSETQRNKGNFPGRFSGRQFSNSRSEMNVSTLELGDSALYLCASRTAGEHYNEQFFGPGTRLTVL.

The chain carries TRBV6-2 or TRBV6-3 and TRBJ2-7; 8 positions agree with TRBD1. The CDR3 has 14 residues. V was clipped by 5 bases and J by 2 bases; unmatched bases: 5. Per germline, CDR1 MNHEY and CDR2 SVGEGT. The CDR3 DNA follows: TGTGCCAGCAGTCGGACAGGGCTCACCTACGAGCAGTACTTC. Its translation: CASSRTGLTYEQYF.

Comments on this clonotype: This may stem from a read error, because a much larger clone lies one nucleotide away. This chain uses TRBV28 with TRBJ1-2; D remains unclear. CDR3 size: 12 residues. CDR1 MDHEN and CDR2 SYDVKM come from the germline V gene. Deletions cut 6 bases from V and 8 bases from J, with 13 bases between. The CDR3 nucleotides read TGTGCCAGCAGCCCCGCGACGGGGGGCTACACCTTC. Translation gives CASSPATGGYTF.